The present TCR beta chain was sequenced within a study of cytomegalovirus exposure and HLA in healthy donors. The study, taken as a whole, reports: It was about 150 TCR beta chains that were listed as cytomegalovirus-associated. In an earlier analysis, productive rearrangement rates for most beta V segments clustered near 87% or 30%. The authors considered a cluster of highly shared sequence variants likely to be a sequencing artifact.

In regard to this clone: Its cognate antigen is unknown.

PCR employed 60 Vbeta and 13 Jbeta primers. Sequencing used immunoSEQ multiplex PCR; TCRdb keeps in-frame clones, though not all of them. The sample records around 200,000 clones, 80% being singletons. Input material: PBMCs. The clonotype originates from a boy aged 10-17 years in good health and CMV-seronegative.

The CDR3 sequence: CASSPQAGRSSYNEQFF. In nucleotides, the CDR3 is TGTGCCAGCAGCCCCCAGGCGGGCAGAAGCTCCTACAATGAGCAGTTCTTC. This chain links TRBV7-3 with TRBJ2-1; D might be TRBD2 (5 bases). Trimming removed 5 bases from V and 0 bases from J, with 17 bases in between. The CDR3 loop spans 17 amino acids. Germline loops: CDR1 SGHTA, CDR2 FQGTGA.